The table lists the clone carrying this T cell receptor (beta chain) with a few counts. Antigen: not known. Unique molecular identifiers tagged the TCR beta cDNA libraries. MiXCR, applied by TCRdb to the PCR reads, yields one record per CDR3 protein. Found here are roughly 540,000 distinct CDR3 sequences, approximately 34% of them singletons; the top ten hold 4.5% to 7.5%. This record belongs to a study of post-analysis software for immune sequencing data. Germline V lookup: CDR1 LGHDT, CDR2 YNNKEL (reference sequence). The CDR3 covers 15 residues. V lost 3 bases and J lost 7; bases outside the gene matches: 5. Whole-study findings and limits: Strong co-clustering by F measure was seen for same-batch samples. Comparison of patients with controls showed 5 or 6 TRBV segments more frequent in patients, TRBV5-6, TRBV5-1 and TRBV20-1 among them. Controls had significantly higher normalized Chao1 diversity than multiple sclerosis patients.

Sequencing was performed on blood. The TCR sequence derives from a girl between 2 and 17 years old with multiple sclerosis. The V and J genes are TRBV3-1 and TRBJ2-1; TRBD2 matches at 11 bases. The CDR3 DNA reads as TGTGCCAGCAGCCACCGTACTAGCGGGAGAAATGAGCAGTTCTTC. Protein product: CASSHRTSGRNEQFF.